The T cell receptor (beta chain) described here comes from a study of blood T cell repertoires in COVID-19. In the study overall: Donors in the United States, Italy and Spain gave samples during acute or convalescent COVID-19. Sources were T cells, B-cell-depleted T cells, or PBMCs; the material itself was cDNA or gDNA.

This CDR3 is 15 amino acids long. Germline V gene data show CDR1 as SGHKS and CDR2 as YYEKEE (reference sequence). V was pared by 4 bases and J by 8 bases, with 18 bases between. In the authors' workflow: Nucleated cell counts were estimated from reference gene primer amplification. The data were produced by immunoSEQ multiplex PCR, yet TCRdb's version contains in-frame clones alone and is incomplete. From that table come the V and J calls and clone size; the DNA was used to work out D and trimming. Here the sample spans 110,000 or so clones, around 80% being singletons. What was sequenced was peripheral blood. The chain couples TRBV5-5 to TRBJ1-4; a possible D gene is TRBD1 (5 bases). This TCR derives from a woman of 80 years or more with active or convalescent COVID-19. CDR3 loop: CASSPRGGIREKLFF. The CDR3 bases are TGTGCCAGCAGCCCACGGGGGGGGATTCGGGAAAAACTGTTTTTT. The full variable domain, with the rest looked up from reference TRBV5-5 and TRBJ1-4, is DAGVTQSPTHLIKTRGQQVTLRCSPISGHKSVSWYQQVLGQGPQFIFQYYEKEERGRGNFPDRFSARQFPNYSSELNVNALLLGDSALYLCASSPRGGIREKLFFGSGTQLSVL.